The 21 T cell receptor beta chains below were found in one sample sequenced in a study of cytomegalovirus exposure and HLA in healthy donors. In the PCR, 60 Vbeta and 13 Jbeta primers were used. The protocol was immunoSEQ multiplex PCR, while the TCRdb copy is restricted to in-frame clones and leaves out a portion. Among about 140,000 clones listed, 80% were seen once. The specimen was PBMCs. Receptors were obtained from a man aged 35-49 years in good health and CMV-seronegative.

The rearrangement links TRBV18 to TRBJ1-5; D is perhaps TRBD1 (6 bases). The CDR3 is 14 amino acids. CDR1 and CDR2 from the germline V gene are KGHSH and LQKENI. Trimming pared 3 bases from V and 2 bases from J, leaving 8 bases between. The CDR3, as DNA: TGTGCCAGCTCACCGGCAGGGGGCAATCAGCCCCAGCATTTT. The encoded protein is CASSPAGGNQPQHF.

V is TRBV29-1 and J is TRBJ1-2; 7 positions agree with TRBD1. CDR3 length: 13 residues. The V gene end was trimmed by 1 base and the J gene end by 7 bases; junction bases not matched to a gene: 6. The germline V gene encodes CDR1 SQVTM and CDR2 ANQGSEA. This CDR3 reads CSVEVPGGGGYTF. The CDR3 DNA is TGCAGCGTTGAAGTGCCAGGGGGAGGTGGCTACACCTTC.

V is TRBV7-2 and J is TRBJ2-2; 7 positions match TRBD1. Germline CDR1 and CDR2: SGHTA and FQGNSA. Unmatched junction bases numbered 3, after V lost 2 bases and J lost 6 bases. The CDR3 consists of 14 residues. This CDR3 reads CASSLRGGPGELFF. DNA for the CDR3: TGTGCCAGCAGCTTAAGAGGGGGCCCCGGGGAGCTGTTTTTT.

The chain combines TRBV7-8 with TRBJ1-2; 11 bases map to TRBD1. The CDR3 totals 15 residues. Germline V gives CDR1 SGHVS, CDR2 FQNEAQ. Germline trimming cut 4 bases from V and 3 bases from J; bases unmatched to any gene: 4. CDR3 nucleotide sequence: TGTGCCAGCAGCTCGAGGGACAGGGGGGACTATGGCTACACCTTC. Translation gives CASSSRDRGDYGYTF.

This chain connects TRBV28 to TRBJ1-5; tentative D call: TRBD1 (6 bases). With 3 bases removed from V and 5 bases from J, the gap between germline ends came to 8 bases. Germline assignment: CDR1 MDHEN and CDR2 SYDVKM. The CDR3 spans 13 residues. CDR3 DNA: TGTGCCAGCAGTTTCAGGGGCGATCAGCCCCAGCATTTT. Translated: CASSFRGDQPQHF.

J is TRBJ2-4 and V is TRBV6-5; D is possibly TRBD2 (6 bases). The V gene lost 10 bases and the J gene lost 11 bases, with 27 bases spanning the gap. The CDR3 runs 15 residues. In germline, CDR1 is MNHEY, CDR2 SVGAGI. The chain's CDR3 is CATQMGRAGSGFQYF. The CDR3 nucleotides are TGTGCCACCCAGATGGGGCGAGCGGGTAGCGGATTTCAGTACTTC.

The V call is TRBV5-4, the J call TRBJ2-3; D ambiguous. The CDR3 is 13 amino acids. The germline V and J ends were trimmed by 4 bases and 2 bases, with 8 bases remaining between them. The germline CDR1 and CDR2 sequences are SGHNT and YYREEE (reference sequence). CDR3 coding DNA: TGTGCCAGCAGCCTCACTACCACAGATACGCAGTATTTT. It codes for CASSLTTTDTQYF.

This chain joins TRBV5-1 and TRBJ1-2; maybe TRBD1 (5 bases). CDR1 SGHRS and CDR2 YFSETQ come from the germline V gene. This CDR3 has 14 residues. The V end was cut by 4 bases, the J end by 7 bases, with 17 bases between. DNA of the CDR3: TGCGCCAGCAGCCCGGGGGGTCCCAGGGTTGGCTACACCTTC. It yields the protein CASSPGGPRVGYTF.

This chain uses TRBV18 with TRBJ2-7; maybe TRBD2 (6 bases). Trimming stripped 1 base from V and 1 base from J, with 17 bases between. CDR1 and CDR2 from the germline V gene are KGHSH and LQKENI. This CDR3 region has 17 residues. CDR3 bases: TGTGCCAGCTCACCACTAACGGCCGGGGGTTCTTCCTACGAGCAGTACTTC. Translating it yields CASSPLTAGGSSYEQYF.

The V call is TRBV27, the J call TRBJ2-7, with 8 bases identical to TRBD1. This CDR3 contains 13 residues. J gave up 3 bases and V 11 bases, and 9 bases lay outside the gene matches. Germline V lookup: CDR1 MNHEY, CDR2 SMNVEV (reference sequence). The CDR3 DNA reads TGTGCCTTAGCCAGGACAGGGAACTACGAGCAGTACTTC. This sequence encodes CALARTGNYEQYF.

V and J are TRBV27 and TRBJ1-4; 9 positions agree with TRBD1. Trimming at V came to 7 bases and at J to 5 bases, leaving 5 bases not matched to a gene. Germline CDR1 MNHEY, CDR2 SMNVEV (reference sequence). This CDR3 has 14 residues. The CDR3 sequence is CASKAGTGNEKLFF. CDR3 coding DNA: TGTGCCAGCAAGGCCGGGACAGGGAATGAAAAACTGTTTTTT.

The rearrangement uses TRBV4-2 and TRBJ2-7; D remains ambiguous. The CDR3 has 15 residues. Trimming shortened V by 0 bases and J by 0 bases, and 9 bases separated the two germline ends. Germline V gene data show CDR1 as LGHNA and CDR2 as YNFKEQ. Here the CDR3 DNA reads TGTGCCAGCAGCCAAGACGGAGTGGACTCCTACGAGCAGTACTTC. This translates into CASSQDGVDSYEQYF.

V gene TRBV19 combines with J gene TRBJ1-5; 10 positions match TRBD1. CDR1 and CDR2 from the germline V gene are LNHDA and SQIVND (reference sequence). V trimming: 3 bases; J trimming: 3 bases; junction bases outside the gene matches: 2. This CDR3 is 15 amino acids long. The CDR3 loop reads CASSMGTGVNQPQHF. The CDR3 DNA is TGTGCCAGTAGTATGGGGACAGGGGTCAATCAGCCCCAGCATTTT.

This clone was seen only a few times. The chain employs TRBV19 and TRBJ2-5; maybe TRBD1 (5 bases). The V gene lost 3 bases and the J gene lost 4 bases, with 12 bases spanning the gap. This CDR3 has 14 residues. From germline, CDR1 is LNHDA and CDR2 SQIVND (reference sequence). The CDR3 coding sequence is TGTGCCAGTAGTATTCCGAGCAGGGCAGAGACCCAGTACTTC. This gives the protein CASSIPSRAETQYF.

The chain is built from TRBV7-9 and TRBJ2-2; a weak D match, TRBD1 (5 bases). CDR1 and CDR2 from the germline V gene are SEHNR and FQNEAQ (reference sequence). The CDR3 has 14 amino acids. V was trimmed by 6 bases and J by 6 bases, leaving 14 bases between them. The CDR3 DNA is TGTGCCAGCAGACCGGCACTGGGGCCCGGGGAGCTGTTTTTT. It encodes CASRPALGPGELFF. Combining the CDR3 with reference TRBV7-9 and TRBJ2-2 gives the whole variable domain DTGVSQNPRHKITKRGQNVTFRCDPISEHNRLYWYRQTLGQGPEFLTYFQNEAQLEKSRLLSDRFSAERPKGSFSTLEIQRTEQGDSAMYLCASRPALGPGELFFGEGSRLTVL.

This chain's CDR3 is CASSPGRGGYEQYF. The CDR3 region has the DNA TGTGCCAGCAGTCCGGGACGGGGAGGCTACGAGCAGTACTTC. This rearrangement joins TRBV6-6 to TRBJ2-7, with D tentatively TRBD2 (6 bases). V lost 5 bases and J lost 3, with 14 bases in between. The CDR3 is 14 residues long. The germline V gene has CDR1 MNHNY and CDR2 SVGAGI (reference sequence).

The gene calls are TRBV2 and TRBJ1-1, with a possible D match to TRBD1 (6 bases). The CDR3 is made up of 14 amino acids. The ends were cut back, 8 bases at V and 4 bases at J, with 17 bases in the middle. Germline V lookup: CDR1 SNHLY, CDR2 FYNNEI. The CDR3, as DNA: TGTGCCAGCTTGGGAGGGGGGCTTGGCACTGAAGCTTTCTTT. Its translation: CASLGGGLGTEAFF. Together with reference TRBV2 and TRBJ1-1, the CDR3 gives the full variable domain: EPEVTQTPSHQVTQMGQEVILRCVPISNHLYFYWYRQILGQKVEFLVSFYNNEISEKSEIFDDQFSVERPDGSNFTLKIRSTKLEDSAMYFCASLGGGLGTEAFFGQGTRLTVV.

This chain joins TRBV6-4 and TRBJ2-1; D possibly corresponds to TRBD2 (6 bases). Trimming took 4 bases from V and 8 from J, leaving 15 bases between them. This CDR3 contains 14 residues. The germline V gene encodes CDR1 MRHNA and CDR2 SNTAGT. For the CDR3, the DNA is TGTGCCAGCAGTGTCGGGGGTATTAACGATGAGCAGTTCTTC. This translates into CASSVGGINDEQFF.

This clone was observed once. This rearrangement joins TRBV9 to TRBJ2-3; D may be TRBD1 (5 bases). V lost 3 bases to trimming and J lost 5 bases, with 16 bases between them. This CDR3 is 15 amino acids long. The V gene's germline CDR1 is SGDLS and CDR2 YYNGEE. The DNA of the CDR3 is TGTGCCAGCAGCGCGAGCCCCATGACAGAAGATACGCAGTATTTT. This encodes CASSASPMTEDTQYF.

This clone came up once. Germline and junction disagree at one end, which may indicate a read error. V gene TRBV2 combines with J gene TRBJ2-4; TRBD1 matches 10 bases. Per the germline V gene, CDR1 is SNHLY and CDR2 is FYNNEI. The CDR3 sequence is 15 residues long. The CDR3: CAGSEGQGTKNIQYF. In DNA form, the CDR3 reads TGTGCCGGCAGTGAGGGACAGGGGACCAAAAACATTCAGTACTTC.

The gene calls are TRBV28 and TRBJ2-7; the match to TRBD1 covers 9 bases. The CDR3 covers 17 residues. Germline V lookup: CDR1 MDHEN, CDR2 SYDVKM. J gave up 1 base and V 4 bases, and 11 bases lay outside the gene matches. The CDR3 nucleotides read TGTGCCAGCAGTTCCCGTGTGGAGGGACAGGGATCCTACGAGCAGTACTTC. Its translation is CASSSRVEGQGSYEQYF.